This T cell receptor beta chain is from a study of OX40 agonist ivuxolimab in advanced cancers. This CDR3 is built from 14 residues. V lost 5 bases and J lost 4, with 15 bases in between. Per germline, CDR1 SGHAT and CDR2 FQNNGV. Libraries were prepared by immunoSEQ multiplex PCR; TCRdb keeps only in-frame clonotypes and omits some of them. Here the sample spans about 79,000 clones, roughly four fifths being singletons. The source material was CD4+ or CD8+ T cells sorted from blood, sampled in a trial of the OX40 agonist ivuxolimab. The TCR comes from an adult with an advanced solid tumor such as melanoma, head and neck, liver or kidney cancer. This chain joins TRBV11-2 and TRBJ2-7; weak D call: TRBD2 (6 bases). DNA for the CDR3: TGTGCCAGCAGCCCCATCCGACTAGTTTACGAGCAGTACTTC. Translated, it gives CASSPIRLVYEQYF.